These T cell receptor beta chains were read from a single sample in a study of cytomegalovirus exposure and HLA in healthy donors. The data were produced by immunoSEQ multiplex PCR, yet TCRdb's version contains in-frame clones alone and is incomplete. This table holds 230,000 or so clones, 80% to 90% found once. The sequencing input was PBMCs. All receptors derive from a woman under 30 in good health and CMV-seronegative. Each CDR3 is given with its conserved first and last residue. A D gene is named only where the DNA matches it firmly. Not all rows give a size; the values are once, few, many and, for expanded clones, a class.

CDR3: CASSVGGGNNEQFF
DNA: TGTGCCAGCAGCGTTGGCGGGGGGAACAATGAGCAGTTCTTC
J: TRBJ2-1
D: TRBD2
V: TRBV5-4
size: .

CDR3: CASSAQTGLGGYTF
DNA: TGTGCCAGCAGTGCCCAAACAGGGTTGGGTGGCTACACCTTC
J: TRBJ1-2
D: .
V: TRBV28
size: .

CDR3: CASSGEGADTQYF
DNA: TGTGCCAGCAGTGGGGAGGGGGCAGATACGCAGTATTTT
J: TRBJ2-3
D: .
V: TRBV6-1
size: .

CDR3: CASSLGPDSGAQYF
DNA: TGTGCCAGCAGCTTAGGACCGGATTCGGGGGCCCAGTACTTC
J: TRBJ2-5
D: .
V: TRBV11-2
size: .

CDR3: CASSLAEGLLQNIQYF
DNA: TGCGCCAGCAGCTTGGCGGAGGGTCTGTTGCAGAACATTCAGTACTTC
J: TRBJ2-4
D: .
V: TRBV5-1
size: .

CDR3: CASSLLEDSSYEQYF
DNA: TGTGCCAGCAGCCTTTTGGAGGACAGCTCCTACGAGCAGTACTTC
J: TRBJ2-7
D: .
V: TRBV28
size: .

CDR3: CASSLSAYTEAFF
DNA: TGTGCCAGCAGCTTAAGTGCGTACACTGAAGCTTTCTTT
J: TRBJ1-1
D: .
V: TRBV11-3
size: .

CDR3: CASSAVQGANEQFF
DNA: TGTGCCAGCAGCGCAGTACAGGGGGCAAATGAGCAGTTCTTC
J: TRBJ2-1
D: TRBD1
V: TRBV7-9
size: .

CDR3: CASSSGLTQTYNEQFF
DNA: TGCGCCAGCAGCTCAGGGCTTACGCAGACCTACAATGAGCAGTTCTTC
J: TRBJ2-1
D: .
V: TRBV4-1
size: .

CDR3: CASSPSISTDTQYF
DNA: TGTGCCAGCTCACCTAGTATAAGCACAGATACGCAGTATTTT
J: TRBJ2-3
D: .
V: TRBV18
size: .

CDR3: CASSLGLAHNEQFF
DNA: TGTGCCAGCAGCTTAGGGCTAGCTCACAATGAGCAGTTCTTC
J: TRBJ2-1
D: .
V: TRBV7-2
size: .

CDR3: CASSPGQGLSGANVLTF
DNA: TGTGCCAGCAGTCCAGGACAGGGTCTCTCTGGGGCCAACGTCCTGACTTTC
J: TRBJ2-6
D: TRBD1
V: TRBV27
size: .

CDR3: CSAGGTYEQYF
DNA: TGCAGTGCTGGAGGGACCTACGAGCAGTACTTC
J: TRBJ2-7
D: .
V: TRBV29-1
size: .

CDR3: CASSLNAPYEQYF
DNA: TGTGCCAGCAGCTTGAACGCGCCCTACGAGCAGTACTTC
J: TRBJ2-7
D: .
V: TRBV5-4
size: .

CDR3: CASRDRDRGRSEQYF
DNA: TGTGCCAGCAGAGACCGGGACAGGGGGCGGAGCGAGCAGTACTTC
J: TRBJ2-7
D: TRBD1
V: TRBV6-6
size: .

CDR3: CASSPSTSGSTEQYF
DNA: TGCGCCAGCAGCCCCTCGACTAGCGGGAGTACCGAGCAGTACTTC
J: TRBJ2-7
D: TRBD2
V: TRBV5-1
size: .

CDR3: CASSLGGQETQYF
DNA: TGTGCCAGCAGTTTAGGAGGCCAAGAGACCCAGTACTTC
J: TRBJ2-5
D: .
V: TRBV28
size: .

CDR3: CASGAGLAGYNEQFF
DNA: TGTGCTAGTGGTGCGGGACTAGCGGGTTACAATGAGCAGTTCTTC
J: TRBJ2-1
D: TRBD2
V: TRBV12-5
size: .

CDR3: CASQPNPRGRSEDTQYF
DNA: TGTGCCAGCCAACCAAATCCGCGCGGGAGATCGGAAGATACGCAGTATTTT
J: TRBJ2-3
D: TRBD2
V: TRBV28
size: .

CDR3: CASSPTSGLDTQYF
DNA: TGTGCCAGCAGCCCCACTAGCGGACTAGATACGCAGTATTTT
J: TRBJ2-3
D: TRBD2
V: TRBV7-2
size: .

CDR3: CASSVVTGALSGELFF
DNA: TGTGCCAGCAGCGTAGTTACAGGGGCGCTTTCCGGGGAGCTGTTTTTT
J: TRBJ2-2
D: TRBD1
V: TRBV9
size: .

CDR3: CASSLSHEQYF
DNA: TGTGCCAGCAGCTTAAGCCACGAGCAGTACTTC
J: TRBJ2-7
D: .
V: TRBV7-9
size: once

CDR3: CASSHYRDSTNEKLFF
DNA: TGTGCCAGCAGCCATTACCGGGATTCAACTAATGAAAAACTGTTTTTT
J: TRBJ1-4
D: .
V: TRBV11-2
size: .

CDR3: CASSLQGQNEQFF
DNA: TGTGCCAGCAGCCTCCAGGGGCAGAATGAGCAGTTCTTC
J: TRBJ2-1
D: .
V: TRBV14
size: .

CDR3: CASSQDFGGEDEKLFF
DNA: TGCGCCAGCAGCCAAGATTTCGGAGGGGAAGATGAAAAACTGTTTTTT
J: TRBJ1-4
D: .
V: TRBV4-1
size: once

CDR3: CASSLGTVSYEQYF
DNA: TGTGCCAGCAGCTTAGGGACAGTCTCCTACGAGCAGTACTTC
J: TRBJ2-7
D: .
V: TRBV7-2
size: .

CDR3: CASSLWRNTQYF
DNA: TGTGCCAGCAGTTTATGGAGGAACACGCAGTATTTT
J: TRBJ2-3
D: .
V: TRBV28
size: .

CDR3: CASAEGGGHYEQYF
DNA: TGTGCCAGCGCCGAGGGCGGGGGCCATTACGAGCAGTACTTC
J: TRBJ2-7
D: .
V: TRBV9
size: .

CDR3: CASSQDRVIAKNIQYF
DNA: TGCGCCAGCAGCCAAGATCGGGTTATAGCCAAAAACATTCAGTACTTC
J: TRBJ2-4
D: .
V: TRBV4-3
size: .

CDR3: CASSFGTSGPTDTQYF
DNA: TGCGCCAGCAGCTTCGGGACTAGCGGGCCCACAGATACGCAGTATTTT
J: TRBJ2-3
D: TRBD2
V: TRBV5-1
size: .

CDR3: CASSQLFSGLNNEQFF
DNA: TGTGCCAGCAGCCAGCTCTTTAGCGGTCTCAACAATGAGCAGTTCTTC
J: TRBJ2-1
D: .
V: TRBV14
size: .

CDR3: CARSPHQYDKETQYF
DNA: TGTGCCCGTAGTCCCCACCAGTATGACAAAGAGACCCAGTACTTC
J: TRBJ2-5
D: .
V: TRBV6-1
size: .

CDR3: CASSLQMIPGYGYTF
DNA: TGTGCCAGCAGTTTACAGATGATCCCGGGGTATGGCTACACCTTC
J: TRBJ1-2
D: .
V: TRBV27
size: .

CDR3: CASSVNRGLYEQYF
DNA: TGTGCCAGCAGTGTGAACAGGGGGTTATACGAGCAGTACTTC
J: TRBJ2-7
D: TRBD1
V: TRBV2
size: .

CDR3: CAISEVTAKTYEQYF
DNA: TGTGCCATCAGTGAAGTAACAGCTAAGACCTACGAGCAGTACTTC
J: TRBJ2-7
D: .
V: TRBV10-3
size: .

CDR3: CASSKTGQSNPEQYF
DNA: TGTGCCAGCAGCAAGACGGGACAATCCAACCCCGAGCAGTACTTC
J: TRBJ2-7
D: .
V: TRBV11-2
size: .

CDR3: CASSFGASIKSSEQYF
DNA: TGTGCCAGCAGCTTTGGGGCCTCCATCAAAAGTAGCGAGCAGTACTTC
J: TRBJ2-7
D: .
V: TRBV7-8
size: .